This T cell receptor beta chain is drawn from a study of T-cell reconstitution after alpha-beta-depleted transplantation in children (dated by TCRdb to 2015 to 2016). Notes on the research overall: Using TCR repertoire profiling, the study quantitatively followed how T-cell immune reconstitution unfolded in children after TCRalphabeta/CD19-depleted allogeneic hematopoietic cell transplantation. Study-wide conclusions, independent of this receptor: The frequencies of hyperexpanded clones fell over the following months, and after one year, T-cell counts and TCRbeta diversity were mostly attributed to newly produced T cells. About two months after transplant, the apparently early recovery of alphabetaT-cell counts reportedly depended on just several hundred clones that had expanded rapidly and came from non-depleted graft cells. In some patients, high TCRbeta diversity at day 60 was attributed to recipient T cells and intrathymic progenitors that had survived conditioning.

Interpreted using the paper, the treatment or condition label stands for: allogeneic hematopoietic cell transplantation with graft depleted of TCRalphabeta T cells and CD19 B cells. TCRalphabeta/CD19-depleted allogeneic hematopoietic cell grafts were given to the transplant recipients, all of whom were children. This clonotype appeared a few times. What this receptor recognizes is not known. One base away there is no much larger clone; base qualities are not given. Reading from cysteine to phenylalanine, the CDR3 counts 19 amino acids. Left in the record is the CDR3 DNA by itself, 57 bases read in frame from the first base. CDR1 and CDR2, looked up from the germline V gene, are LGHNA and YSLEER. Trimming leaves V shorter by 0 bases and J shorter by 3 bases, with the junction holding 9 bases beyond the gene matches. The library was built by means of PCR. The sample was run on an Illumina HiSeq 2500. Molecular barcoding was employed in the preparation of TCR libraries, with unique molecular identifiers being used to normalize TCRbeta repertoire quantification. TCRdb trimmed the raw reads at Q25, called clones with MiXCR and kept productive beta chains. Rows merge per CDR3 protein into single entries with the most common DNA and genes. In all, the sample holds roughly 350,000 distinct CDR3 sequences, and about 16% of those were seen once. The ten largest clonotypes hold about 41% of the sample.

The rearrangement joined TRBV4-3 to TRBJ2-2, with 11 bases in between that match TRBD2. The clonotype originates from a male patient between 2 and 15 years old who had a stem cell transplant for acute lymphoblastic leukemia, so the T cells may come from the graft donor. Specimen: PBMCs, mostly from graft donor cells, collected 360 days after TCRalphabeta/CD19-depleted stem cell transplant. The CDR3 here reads CASSQDTLAGGLYTGELFF. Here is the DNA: TGCGCCAGCAGCCAAGATACCCTAGCGGGAGGCTTGTACACCGGGGAGCTGTTTTTT.